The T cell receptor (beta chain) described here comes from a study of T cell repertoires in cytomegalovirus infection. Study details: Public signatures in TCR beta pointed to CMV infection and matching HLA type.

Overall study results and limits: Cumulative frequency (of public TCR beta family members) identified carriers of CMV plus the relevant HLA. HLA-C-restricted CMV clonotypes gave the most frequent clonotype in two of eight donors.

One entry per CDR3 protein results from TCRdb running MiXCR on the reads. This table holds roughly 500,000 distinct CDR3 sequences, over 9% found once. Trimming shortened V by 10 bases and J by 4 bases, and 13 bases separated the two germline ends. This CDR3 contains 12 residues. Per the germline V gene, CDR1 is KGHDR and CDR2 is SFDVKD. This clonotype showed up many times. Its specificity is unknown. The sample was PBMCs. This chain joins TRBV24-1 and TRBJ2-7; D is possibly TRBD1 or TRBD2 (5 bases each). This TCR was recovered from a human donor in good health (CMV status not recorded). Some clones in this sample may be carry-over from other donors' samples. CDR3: CATVGTVYEQYF. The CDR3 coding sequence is TGTGCCACGGTAGGGACGGTGTACGAGCAGTACTTC.